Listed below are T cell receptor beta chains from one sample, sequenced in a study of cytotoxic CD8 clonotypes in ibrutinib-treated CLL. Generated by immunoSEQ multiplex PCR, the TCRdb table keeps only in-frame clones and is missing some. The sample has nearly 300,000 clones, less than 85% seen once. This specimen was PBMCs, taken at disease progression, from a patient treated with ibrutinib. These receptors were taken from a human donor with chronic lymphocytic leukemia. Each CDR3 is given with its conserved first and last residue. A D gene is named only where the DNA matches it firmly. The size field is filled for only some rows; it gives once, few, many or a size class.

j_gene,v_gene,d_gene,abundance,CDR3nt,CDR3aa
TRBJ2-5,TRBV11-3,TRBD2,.,TGTGCCAGCAGCCTCCGACTAGCGGGGGGACAAGAGACCCAGTACTTC,CASSLRLAGGQETQYF
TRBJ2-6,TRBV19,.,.,TGTGCCAGTAGTAGGGGGGTAGGTGGGGCCAACGTCCTGACTTTC,CASSRGVGGANVLTF
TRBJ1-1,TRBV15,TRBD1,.,TGTGCCACCAGCAGAGCGACCAGGGGGGACACTGAAGCTTTCTTT,CATSRATRGDTEAFF
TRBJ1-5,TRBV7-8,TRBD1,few,TGTGCCAGCAGTTCCCAGGGGGCGTTTAGCAATCAGCCCCAGCATTTT,CASSSQGAFSNQPQHF
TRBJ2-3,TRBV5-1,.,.,TGCGCCAGCAGCACCTTTAGCACAGATACGCAGTATTTT,CASSTFSTDTQYF
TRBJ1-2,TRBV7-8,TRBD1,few,TGTGCCAGCAGCTCAAGGACAGGGGACTATGGCTACACCTTC,CASSSRTGDYGYTF
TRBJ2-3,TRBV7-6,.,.,TGTGCCAGCAGCTTCGCCCGCTCAGATACGCAGTATTTT,CASSFARSDTQYF
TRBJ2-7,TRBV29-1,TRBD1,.,TGCAGCGTTCTCGCACCAACAGGGGCGAGGATCGACGAGCAGTACTTC,CSVLAPTGARIDEQYF
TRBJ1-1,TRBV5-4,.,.,TGTGCCAGCAGCTACCCGGGACAAACTCATGAAGCTTTCTTT,CASSYPGQTHEAFF
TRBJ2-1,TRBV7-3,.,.,TGTGCCAGCAGCTTATCCCCTAGCCTAAATGAGCAGTTCTTC,CASSLSPSLNEQFF
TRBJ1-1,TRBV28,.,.,TGTGCCAGCCCTAAACCCCTGGCAAACACTGAAGCTTTCTTT,CASPKPLANTEAFF
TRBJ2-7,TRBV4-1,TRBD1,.,TGCGCCAGCAGCCAAAGATGGGGGACAGGGGACTACGAGCAGTACTTC,CASSQRWGTGDYEQYF
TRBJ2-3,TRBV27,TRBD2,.,TGTGCCAGCAGGGGACTAGCGGGAGGGCCAGGCACAGATACGCAGTATTTT,CASRGLAGGPGTDTQYF
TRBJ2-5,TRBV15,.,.,TGTGCCACCAGCAGCCTAGCGCGGGAGACCCAGTACTTC,CATSSLARETQYF
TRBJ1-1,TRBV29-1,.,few,TGCAGCGCAGCCGACAGAATGAACACTGAAGCTTTCTTT,CSAADRMNTEAFF
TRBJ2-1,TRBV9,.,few,TGTGCCAGCAGCGGCACCTACTACAATGAGCAGTTCTTC,CASSGTYYNEQFF
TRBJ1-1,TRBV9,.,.,TGTGCCAGCAGTGTCAGGATGAACACTGAAGCTTTCTTT,CASSVRMNTEAFF
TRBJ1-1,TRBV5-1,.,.,TGCGCCAGCAGCTTGGCCCGGGGGATTGAAGCTTTCTTT,CASSLARGIEAFF
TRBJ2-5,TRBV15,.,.,TGTGCCACCAGCAGAGACAGTTCCGGGACCCAGTACTTC,CATSRDSSGTQYF
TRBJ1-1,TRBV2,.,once,TGTGCCAGCAAGGGCAGGGCAGGGGTGAACACTGAAGCTTTCTTT,CASKGRAGVNTEAFF
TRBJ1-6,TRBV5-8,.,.,TGTGCCAGCAGAATCTATCCGGGCCTTAGCTCCTATAATTCACCCCTCCACTTT,CASRIYPGLSSYNSPLHF
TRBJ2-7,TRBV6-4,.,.,TGTGCCAGCAGTGACTCGAGTCTAGGGGTTCCCTCCTACGAGCAGTACTTC,CASSDSSLGVPSYEQYF
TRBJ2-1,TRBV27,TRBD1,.,TGTGCCAGCAGTTTTGTCCACGGGACAGGGCGAAACAATGAGCAGTTCTTC,CASSFVHGTGRNNEQFF
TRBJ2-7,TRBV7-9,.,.,TGTGCCAGCAATAGGCGGGGGCTGGACGAGCAGTACTTC,CASNRRGLDEQYF
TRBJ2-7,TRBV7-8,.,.,TGTGCCAGCAGCCCGACAGGAATCCCCTACGAGCAGTACTTC,CASSPTGIPYEQYF
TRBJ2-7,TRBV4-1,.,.,TGCGCCAGCAGCCAAAGTCTTGGCAGGGGCGTCCCCGGCGAGCAGTACTTC,CASSQSLGRGVPGEQYF
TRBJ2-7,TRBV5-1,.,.,TGCGCCAGCAGCTTGGGGTCAGGGAACGAGCAGTACTTC,CASSLGSGNEQYF
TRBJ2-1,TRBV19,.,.,TGTGCCAGTAGTATAGAGTCGGGCAATGAGCAGTTCTTC,CASSIESGNEQFF
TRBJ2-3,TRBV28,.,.,TGTGCCAGCAGTTCCGACGATTTAAGCACAGATACGCAGTATTTT,CASSSDDLSTDTQYF
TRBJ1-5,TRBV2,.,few,TGTGCCAGCAACGCAGGGGTGGCTAATCAGCCCCAGCATTTT,CASNAGVANQPQHF
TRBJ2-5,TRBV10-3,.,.,TGTGCCATCAGTGATTGGAGCGGAGGGGAAGAAGAGACCCAGTACTTC,CAISDWSGGEEETQYF
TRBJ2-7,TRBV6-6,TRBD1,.,TGTGCCAGCAGTTACTCGAGATCCAGGGGGACGGGTGAGCAGTACTTC,CASSYSRSRGTGEQYF
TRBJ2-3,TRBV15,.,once,TGTGCCACCAGCAGAGGAGATCTCACAGATACGCAGTATTTT,CATSRGDLTDTQYF
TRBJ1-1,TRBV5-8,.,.,TGTGCCAGCAGCTTGGGAAGGGACCGCAGTGCTTTCTTT,CASSLGRDRSAFF
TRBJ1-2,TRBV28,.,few,TGTGCCAGCAGTTTTGTAGCGGGGGCTGGCTACACCTTC,CASSFVAGAGYTF
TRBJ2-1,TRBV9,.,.,TGTGCCAGCAGCGGGACCCCTAGCCCCGTCTACAATGAGCAGTTCTTC,CASSGTPSPVYNEQFF
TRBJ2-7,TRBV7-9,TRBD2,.,TGTGCCAGCAGCTTAATCACGACTAGCGGGAGGGCCGGCGAGCAGTACTTC,CASSLITTSGRAGEQYF
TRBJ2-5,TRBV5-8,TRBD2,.,TGTGCCAGCAGCTCGTACCCCCTTGGGGGAGGGGTGCAAGAGACCCAGTACTTC,CASSSYPLGGGVQETQYF
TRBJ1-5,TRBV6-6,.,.,TGTGCCAGCAGTTACGGGCTTAATAGCAATCAGCCCCAGCATTTT,CASSYGLNSNQPQHF
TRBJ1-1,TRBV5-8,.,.,TGTGCCAGCACCCGACGGGGGAGGGCTGAAGCTTTCTTT,CASTRRGRAEAFF
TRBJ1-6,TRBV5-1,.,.,TGCGCCAGCAGCTTCCAGAAGAATTCACCCCTCCACTTT,CASSFQKNSPLHF
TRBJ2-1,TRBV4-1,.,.,TGCGCCAGCAGCCAAGTAGGTGGCCGTAGCAATGAGCAGTTCTTC,CASSQVGGRSNEQFF
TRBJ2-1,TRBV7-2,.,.,TGTGCCAGCGCTCGGGAGTCAGCTTACAATGAGCAGTTCTTC,CASARESAYNEQFF
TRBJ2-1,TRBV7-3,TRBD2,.,TGTGCCAGCAGCCAGGGACTAGCGGGTTACAATGAGCAGTTCTTC,CASSQGLAGYNEQFF
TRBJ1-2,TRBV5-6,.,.,TGTGCCAGCAGCTTGGACCCTACATTAAACTATGGCTACACCTTC,CASSLDPTLNYGYTF
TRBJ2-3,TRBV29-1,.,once,TGCAGCGTCAAGCTGGCGGATACGCAGTATTTT,CSVKLADTQYF
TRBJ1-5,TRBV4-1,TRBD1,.,TGCGCCAGCAGCCAAGGAGCCGGGACAGTCAATCAGCCCCAGCATTTT,CASSQGAGTVNQPQHF
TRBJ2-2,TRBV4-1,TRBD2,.,TGCGCCAGCAGCCCACTAGCGGGGTGGGGCACCGGGGAGCTGTTTTTT,CASSPLAGWGTGELFF
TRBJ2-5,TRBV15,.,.,TGTGCCACCAGCAGAGCTAGGGGCGGGAAGACCCAGTACTTC,CATSRARGGKTQYF
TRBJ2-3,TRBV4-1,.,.,TGCGCCAGCAGCCAATATGGGGGAAGCACAGATACGCAGTATTTT,CASSQYGGSTDTQYF
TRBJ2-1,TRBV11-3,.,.,TGTGCCAGCAGCTTAGGTCAGGCCAATGAGCAGTTCTTC,CASSLGQANEQFF
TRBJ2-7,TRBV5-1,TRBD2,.,TGCGCCAGCAGCAATGGACTAGCGACCTACGAGCAGTACTTC,CASSNGLATYEQYF
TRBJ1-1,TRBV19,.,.,TGTGCCAGTAGTATGAGTTTCGGAAATACAGCCCTGAACACTGAAGCTTTCTTT,CASSMSFGNTALNTEAFF
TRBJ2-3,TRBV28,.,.,TGTGCCAGCAGTTTACATACGCAGTATTTT,CASSLHTQYF
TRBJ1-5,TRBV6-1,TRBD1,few,TGTGCCAGCAGTGCGGACAGGGCGGGCAATCAGCCCCAGCATTTT,CASSADRAGNQPQHF
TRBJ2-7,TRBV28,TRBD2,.,TGTGCCAGCAGCCGGGGACTAGCGGTGGGCGAGCAGTACTTC,CASSRGLAVGEQYF
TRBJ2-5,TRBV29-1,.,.,TGCAGCGTTGAAAGAGAGGGAACGGTAGAGACCCAGTACTTC,CSVEREGTVETQYF
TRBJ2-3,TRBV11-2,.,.,TGTGCCAGCAGCTTAAGTCGGAGGGATACGCAGTATTTT,CASSLSRRDTQYF
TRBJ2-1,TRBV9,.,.,TGTGCCAGCAGCGTACAGGGGACCTTCCTTACCGCGCAGTTCTTC,CASSVQGTFLTAQFF
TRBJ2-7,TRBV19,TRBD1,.,TGTGCCAGTAGTATGGGGGGTCGACAGGGGCTAAACGAGCAGTACTTC,CASSMGGRQGLNEQYF